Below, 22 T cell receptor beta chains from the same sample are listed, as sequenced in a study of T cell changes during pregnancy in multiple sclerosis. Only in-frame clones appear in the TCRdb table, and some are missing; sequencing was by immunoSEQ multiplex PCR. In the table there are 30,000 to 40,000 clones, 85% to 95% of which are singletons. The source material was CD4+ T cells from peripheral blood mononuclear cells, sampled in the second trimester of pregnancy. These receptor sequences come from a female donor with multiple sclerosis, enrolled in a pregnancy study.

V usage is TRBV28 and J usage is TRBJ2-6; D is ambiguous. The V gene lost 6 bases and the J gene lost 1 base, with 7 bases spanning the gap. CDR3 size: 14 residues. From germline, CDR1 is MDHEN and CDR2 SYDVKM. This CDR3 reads CASSEHSGANVLTF. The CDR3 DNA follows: TGTGCCAGCAGCGAGCATTCTGGGGCCAACGTCCTGACTTTC.

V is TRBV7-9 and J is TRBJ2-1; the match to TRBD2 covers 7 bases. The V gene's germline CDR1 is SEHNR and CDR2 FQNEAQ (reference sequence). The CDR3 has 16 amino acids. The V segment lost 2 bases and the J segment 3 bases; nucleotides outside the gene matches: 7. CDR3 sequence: CASSLIPSGDYNEQFF. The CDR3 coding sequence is TGTGCCAGCAGCTTAATTCCCAGCGGGGACTACAATGAGCAGTTCTTC.

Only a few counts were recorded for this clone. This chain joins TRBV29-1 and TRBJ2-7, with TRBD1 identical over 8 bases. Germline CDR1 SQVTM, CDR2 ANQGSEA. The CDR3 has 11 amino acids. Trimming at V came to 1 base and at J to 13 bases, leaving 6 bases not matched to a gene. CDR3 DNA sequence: TGCAGCGTTGAAGCGACAGGGGCAAACTACTTC. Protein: CSVEATGANYF.

CDR3 in amino acids: CASSLSRTANEKLFF. The CDR3 DNA is TGTGCCAGCAGCTTAAGCCGGACAGCTAATGAAAAACTGTTTTTT. The chain employs TRBV7-2 and TRBJ1-4, with D perhaps matching TRBD1 (6 bases). Germline lookup yields CDR1 SGHTA and CDR2 FQGNSA. Trimming cost V 2 bases and J 3 bases, with 10 bases left between them. CDR3 size: 15 residues.

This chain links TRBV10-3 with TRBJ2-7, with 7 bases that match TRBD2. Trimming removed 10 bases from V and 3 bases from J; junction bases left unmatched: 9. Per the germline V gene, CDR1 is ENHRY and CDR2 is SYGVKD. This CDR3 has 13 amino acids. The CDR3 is CATLPGLHYEQYF. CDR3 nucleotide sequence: TGTGCCACTCTGCCGGGACTACACTACGAGCAGTACTTC.

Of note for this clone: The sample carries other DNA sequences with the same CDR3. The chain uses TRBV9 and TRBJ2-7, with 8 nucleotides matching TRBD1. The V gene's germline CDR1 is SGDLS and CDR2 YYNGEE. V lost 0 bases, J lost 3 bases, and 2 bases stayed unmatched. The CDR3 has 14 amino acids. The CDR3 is CASSVGDRGYEQYF. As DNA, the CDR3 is TGTGCCAGCAGCGTAGGAGACAGGGGCTACGAGCAGTACTTC.

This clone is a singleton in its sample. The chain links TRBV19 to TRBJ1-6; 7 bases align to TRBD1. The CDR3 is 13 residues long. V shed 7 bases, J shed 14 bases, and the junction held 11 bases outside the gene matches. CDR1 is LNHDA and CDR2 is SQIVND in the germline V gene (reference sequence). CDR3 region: CASKGTEGLSLHF. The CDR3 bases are TGTGCCAGTAAGGGGACAGAGGGGCTTTCCCTCCACTTT.

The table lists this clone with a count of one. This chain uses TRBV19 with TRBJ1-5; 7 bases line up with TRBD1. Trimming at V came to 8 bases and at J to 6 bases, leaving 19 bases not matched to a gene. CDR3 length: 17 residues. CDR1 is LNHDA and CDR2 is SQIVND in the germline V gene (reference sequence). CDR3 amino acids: CASDQRQGIIVGQPQHF. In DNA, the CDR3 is TGTGCCAGTGACCAACGACAGGGAATTATAGTTGGTCAGCCCCAGCATTTT. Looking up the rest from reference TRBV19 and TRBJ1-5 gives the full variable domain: DGGITQSPKYLFRKEGQNVTLSCEQNLNHDAMYWYRQDPGQGLRLIYYSQIVNDFQKGDIAEGYSVSREKKESFPLTVTSAQKNPTAFYLCASDQRQGIIVGQPQHFGDGTRLSIL.

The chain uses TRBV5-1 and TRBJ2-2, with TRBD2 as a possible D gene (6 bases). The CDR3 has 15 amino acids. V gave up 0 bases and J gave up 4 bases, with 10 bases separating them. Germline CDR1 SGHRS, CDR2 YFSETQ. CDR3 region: CASSLAGSSTGELFF. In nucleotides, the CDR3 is TGCGCCAGCAGCTTGGCCGGGAGTTCCACCGGGGAGCTGTTTTTT.

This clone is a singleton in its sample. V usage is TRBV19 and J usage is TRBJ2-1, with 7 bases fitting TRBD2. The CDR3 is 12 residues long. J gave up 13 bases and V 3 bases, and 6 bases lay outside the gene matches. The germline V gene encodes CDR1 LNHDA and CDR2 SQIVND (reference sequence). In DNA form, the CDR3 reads TGTGCCAGTAGTATTGGGCGGGGGTCTCAGTTCTTC. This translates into CASSIGRGSQFF.

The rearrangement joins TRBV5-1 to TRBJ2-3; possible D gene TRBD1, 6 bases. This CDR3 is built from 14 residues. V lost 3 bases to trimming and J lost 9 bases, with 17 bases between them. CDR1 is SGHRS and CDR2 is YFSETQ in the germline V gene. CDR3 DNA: TGCGCCAGCAGCTCGGGACAAGGCCTCATGACGCAGTATTTT. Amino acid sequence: CASSSGQGLMTQYF.

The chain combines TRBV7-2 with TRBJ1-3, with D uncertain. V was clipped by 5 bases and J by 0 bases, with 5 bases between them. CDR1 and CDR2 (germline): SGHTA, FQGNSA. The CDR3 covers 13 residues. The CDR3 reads CASSRDSGNTIYF. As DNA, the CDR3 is TGTGCCAGCAGCCGGGACTCTGGAAACACCATATATTTT. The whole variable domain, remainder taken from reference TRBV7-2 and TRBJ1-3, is GAGVSQSPSNKVTEKGKDVELRCDPISGHTALYWYRQSLGQGLEFLIYFQGNSAPDKSGLPSDRFSAERTGGSVSTLTIQRTQQEDSAVYLCASSRDSGNTIYFGEGSWLTVV.

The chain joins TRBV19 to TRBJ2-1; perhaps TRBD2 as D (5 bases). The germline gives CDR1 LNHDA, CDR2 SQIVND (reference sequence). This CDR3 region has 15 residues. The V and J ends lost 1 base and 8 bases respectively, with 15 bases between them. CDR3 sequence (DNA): TGTGCCAGTAGTATAGGGCCCCAACTAGTGTATGAGCAGTTCTTC. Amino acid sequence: CASSIGPQLVYEQFF.

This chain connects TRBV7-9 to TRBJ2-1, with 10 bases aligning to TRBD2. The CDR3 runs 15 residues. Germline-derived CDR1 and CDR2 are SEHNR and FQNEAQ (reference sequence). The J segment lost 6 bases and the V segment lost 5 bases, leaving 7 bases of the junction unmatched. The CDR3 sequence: CASSRAGLASNEQFF. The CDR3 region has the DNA TGTGCCAGCAGCAGGGCGGGACTAGCGTCCAATGAGCAGTTCTTC.

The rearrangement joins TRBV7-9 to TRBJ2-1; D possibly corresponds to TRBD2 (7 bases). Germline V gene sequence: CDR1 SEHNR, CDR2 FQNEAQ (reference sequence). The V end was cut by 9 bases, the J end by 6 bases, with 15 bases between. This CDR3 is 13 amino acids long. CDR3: CASSWGGSNEQFF. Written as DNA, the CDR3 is TGTGCCAGTTCTTGGGGGGGCTCCAATGAGCAGTTCTTC.

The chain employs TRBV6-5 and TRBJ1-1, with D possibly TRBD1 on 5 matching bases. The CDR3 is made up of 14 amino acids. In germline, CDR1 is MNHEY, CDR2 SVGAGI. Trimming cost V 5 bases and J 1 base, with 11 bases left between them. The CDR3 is CASSRDRKNTEAFF. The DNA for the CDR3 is TGTGCCAGCAGTCGCGACAGAAAGAACACTGAAGCTTTCTTT.

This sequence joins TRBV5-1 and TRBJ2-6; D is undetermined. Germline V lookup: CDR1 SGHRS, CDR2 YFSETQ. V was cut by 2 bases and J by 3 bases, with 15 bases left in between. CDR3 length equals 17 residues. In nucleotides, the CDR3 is TGCGCCAGCAGCTTCTCCGCAGGTCGTTTTGGGGCCAACGTCCTGACTTTC. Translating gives CASSFSAGRFGANVLTF.

CDR3 protein: CATSRDRVGGTIGELFF. CDR3 nucleotides: TGTGCCACCAGCAGAGATCGGGTCGGGGGGACTATCGGGGAGCTGTTTTTT. This chain joins TRBV15 and TRBJ2-2; 7 nucleotides line up with TRBD2. Germline V lookup: CDR1 LNHNV, CDR2 YYDKDF (reference sequence). CDR3 size: 17 residues. V was clipped by 0 bases and J by 7 bases; unmatched bases: 11.

Here the CDR3 DNA reads TGTGCCAGCAGCGTAGCTCCAGACTACACTGAAGCTTTCTTT. Translated, it gives CASSVAPDYTEAFF. This rearrangement joins TRBV9 to TRBJ1-1; D is unclear. Trimming took off 0 bases at V and 3 bases at J, with 9 bases between the two ends. Germline CDR1 reads SGDLS; CDR2 reads YYNGEE. The CDR3 spans 14 residues.

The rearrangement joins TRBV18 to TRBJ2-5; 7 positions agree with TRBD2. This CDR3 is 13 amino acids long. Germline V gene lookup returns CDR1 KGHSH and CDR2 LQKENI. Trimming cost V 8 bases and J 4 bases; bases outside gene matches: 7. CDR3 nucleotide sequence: TGTGCCAGCACTGGGGGGGTCGCAGAGACCCAGTACTTC. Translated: CASTGGVAETQYF. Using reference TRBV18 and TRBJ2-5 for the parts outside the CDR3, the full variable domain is NAGVMQNPRHLVRRRGQEARLRCSPMKGHSHVYWYRQLPEEGLKFMVYLQKENIIDESGMPKERFSAEFPKEGPSILRIQQVVRGDSAAYFCASTGGVAETQYFGPGTRLLVL.

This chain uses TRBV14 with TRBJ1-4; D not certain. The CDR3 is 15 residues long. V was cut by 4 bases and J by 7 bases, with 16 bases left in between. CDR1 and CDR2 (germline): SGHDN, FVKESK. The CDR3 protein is CASSRENVRGEKLFF. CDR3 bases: TGTGCCAGCAGCCGAGAGAACGTTCGCGGTGAAAAACTGTTTTTT.

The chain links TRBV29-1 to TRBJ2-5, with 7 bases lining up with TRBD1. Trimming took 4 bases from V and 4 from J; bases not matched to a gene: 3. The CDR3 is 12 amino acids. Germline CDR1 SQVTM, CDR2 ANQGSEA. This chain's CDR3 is CSVAQGVETQYF. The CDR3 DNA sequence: TGCAGCGTTGCTCAGGGGGTAGAGACCCAGTACTTC.